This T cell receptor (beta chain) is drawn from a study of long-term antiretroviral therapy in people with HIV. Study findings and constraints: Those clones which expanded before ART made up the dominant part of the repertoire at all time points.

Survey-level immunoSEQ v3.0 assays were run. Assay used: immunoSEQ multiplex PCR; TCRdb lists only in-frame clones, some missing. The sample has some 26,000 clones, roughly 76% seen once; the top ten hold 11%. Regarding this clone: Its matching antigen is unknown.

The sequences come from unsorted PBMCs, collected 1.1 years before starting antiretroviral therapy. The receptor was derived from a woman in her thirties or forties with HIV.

The CDR3 region has the DNA TGCGCCAGCAGCTTGGCCAGGGAGAGGACCTACGAGCAGTACTTC. Translated, it gives CASSLARERTYEQYF. This chain connects TRBV5-1 to TRBJ2-7; D may match TRBD1 or TRBD2 (5 bases each). The CDR3 is made up of 15 amino acids. Germline lookup yields CDR1 SGHRS and CDR2 YFSETQ. Trimming shortened V by 0 bases and J by 2 bases, and 12 bases separated the two germline ends.